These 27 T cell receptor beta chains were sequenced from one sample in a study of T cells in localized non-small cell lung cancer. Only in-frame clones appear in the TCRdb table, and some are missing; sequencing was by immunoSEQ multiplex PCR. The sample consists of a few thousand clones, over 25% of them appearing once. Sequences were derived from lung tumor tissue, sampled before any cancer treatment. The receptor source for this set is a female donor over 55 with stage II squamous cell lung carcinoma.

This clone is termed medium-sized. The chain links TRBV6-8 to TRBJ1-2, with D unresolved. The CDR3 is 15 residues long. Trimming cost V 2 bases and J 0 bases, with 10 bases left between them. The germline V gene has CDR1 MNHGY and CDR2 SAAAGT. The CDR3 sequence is CASSYGSSANYGYTF. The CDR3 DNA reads TGTGCCAGCAGTTACGGGTCCAGTGCTAACTATGGCTACACCTTC.

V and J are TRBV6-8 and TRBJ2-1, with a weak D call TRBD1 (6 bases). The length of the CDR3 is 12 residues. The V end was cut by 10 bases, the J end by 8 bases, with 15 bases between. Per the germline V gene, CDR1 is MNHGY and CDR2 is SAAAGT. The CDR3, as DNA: TGTGCCATCAATCAGGGGACGGATGAGCAGTTCTTC. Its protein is CAINQGTDEQFF.

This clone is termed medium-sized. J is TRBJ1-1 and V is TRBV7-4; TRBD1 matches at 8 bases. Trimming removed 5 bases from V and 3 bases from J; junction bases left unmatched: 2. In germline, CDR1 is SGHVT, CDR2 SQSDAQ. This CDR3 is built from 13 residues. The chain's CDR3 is CASSPQGDTEAFF. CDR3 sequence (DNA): TGTGCCAGCAGCCCACAGGGGGACACTGAAGCTTTCTTT.

The CDR3 sequence: CASSPQEGNYGYTF. The CDR3 DNA is TGTGCCAGCTCACCTCAAGAGGGTAACTATGGCTACACCTTC. The chain joins TRBV18 to TRBJ1-2; D gene unclear. The CDR3 is 14 amino acids. Trimming removed 3 bases at V and 1 base at J, with 9 bases between. Germline-derived CDR1 and CDR2 are KGHSH and LQKENI. Looking up the rest from reference TRBV18 and TRBJ1-2 gives the full variable domain: NAGVMQNPRHLVRRRGQEARLRCSPMKGHSHVYWYRQLPEEGLKFMVYLQKENIIDESGMPKERFSAEFPKEGPSILRIQQVVRGDSAAYFCASSPQEGNYGYTFGSGTRLTVV.

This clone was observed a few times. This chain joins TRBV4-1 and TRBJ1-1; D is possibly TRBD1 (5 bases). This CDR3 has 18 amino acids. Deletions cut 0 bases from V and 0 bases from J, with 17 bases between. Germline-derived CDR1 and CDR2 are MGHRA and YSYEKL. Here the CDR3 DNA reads TGCGCCAGCAGCCAAGATTGGGGGGGGATGAGCATGAACACTGAAGCTTTCTTT. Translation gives CASSQDWGGMSMNTEAFF.

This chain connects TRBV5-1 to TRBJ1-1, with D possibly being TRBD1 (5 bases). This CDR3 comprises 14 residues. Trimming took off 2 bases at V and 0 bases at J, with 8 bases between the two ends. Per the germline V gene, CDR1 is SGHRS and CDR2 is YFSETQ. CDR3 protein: CASSFGAVNTEAFF. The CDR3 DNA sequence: TGCGCCAGCAGCTTTGGGGCGGTGAACACTGAAGCTTTCTTT.

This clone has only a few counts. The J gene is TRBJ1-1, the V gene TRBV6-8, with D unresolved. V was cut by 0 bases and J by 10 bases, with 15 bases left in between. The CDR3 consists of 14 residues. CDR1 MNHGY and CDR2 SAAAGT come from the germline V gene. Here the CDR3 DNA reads TGTGCCAGCAGTTACTCGATCTTCGGCTCCCGAGCTTTCTTT. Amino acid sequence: CASSYSIFGSRAFF.

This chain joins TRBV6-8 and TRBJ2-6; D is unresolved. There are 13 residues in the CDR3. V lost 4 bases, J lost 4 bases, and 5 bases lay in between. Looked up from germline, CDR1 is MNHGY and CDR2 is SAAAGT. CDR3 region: CASSLAGANVLTF. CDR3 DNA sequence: TGTGCCAGCAGTTTAGCCGGGGCCAACGTCCTGACTTTC.

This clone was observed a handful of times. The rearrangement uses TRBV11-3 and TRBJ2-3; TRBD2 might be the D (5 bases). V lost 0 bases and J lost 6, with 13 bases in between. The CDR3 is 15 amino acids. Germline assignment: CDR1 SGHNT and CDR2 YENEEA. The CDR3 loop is CASSLDAGPFDTQYF. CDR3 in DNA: TGTGCCAGCAGCTTAGATGCGGGCCCCTTCGATACGCAGTATTTT. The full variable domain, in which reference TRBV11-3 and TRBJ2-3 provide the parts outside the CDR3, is EAGVVQSPRYKIIEKKQPVAFWCNPISGHNTLYWYLQNLGQGPELLIRYENEEAVDDSQLPKDRFSAERLKGVDSTLKIQPAELGDSAVYLCASSLDAGPFDTQYFGPGTRLTVL.

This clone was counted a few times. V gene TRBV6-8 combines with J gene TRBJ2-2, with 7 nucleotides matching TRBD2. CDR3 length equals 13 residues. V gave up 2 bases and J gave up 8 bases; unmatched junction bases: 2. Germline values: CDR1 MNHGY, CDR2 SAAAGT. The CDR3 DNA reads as TGTGCCAGCAGTTACAGCGGGGAAGGGGAGCTGTTTTTT. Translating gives CASSYSGEGELFF.

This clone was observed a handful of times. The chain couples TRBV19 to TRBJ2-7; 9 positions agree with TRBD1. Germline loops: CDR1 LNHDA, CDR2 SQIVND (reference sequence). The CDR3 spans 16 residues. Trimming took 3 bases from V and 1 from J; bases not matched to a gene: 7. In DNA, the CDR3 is TGTGCCAGTAGTATGGGGACAGGGCGGGGATCCTACGAGCAGTACTTC. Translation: CASSMGTGRGSYEQYF.

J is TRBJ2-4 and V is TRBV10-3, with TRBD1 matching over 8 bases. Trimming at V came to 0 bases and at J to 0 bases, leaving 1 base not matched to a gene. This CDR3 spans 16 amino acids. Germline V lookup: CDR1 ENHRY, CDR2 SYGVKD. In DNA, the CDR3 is TGTGCCATCAGTGAGTCGACAGGGGTAGCCAAAAACATTCAGTACTTC. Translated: CAISESTGVAKNIQYF.

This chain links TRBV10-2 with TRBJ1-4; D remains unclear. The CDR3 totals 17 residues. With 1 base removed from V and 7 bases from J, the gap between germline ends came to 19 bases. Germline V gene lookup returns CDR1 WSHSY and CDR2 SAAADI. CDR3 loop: CASSELRTTRGSEKLFF. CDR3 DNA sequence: TGCGCCAGCAGTGAGTTGAGGACGACAAGAGGAAGTGAAAAACTGTTTTTT.

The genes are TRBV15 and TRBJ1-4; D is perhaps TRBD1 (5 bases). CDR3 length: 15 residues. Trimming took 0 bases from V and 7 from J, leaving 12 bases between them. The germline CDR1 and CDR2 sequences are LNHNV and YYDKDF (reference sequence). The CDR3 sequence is CATSRDRGGGEKLFF. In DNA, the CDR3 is TGTGCCACCAGCAGAGATCGGGGGGGAGGTGAAAAACTGTTTTTT. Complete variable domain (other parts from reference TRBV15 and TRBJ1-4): DAMVIQNPRYQVTQFGKPVTLSCSQTLNHNVMYWYQQKSSQAPKLLFHYYDKDFNNEADTPDNFQSRRPNTSFCFLDIRSPGLGDTAMYLCATSRDRGGGEKLFFGSGTQLSVL.

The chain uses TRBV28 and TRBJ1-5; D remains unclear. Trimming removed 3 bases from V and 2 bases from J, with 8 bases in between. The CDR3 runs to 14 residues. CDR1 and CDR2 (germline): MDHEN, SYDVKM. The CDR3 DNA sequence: TGTGCCAGCAGTTTTGGGGTCGGCAATCAGCCCCAGCATTTT. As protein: CASSFGVGNQPQHF.

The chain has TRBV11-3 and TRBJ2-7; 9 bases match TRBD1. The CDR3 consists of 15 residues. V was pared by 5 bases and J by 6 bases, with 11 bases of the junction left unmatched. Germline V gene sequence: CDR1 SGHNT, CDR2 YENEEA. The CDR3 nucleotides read TGTGCCAGCAGCCCCGATTCCGGGACAGGGCGCGAGCAGTACTTC. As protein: CASSPDSGTGREQYF.

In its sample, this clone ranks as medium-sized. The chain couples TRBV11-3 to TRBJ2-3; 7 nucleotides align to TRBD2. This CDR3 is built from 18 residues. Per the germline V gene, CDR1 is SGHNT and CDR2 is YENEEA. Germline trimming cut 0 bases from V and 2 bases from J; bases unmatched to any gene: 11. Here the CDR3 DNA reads TGTGCCAGCAGCTTAGATCCCGGACTAGGAACAAACACAGATACGCAGTATTTT. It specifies CASSLDPGLGTNTDTQYF.

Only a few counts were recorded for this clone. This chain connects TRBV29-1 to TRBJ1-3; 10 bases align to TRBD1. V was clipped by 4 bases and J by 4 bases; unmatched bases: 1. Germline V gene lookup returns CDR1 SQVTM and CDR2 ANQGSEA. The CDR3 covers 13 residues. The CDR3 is CSVGQGAGNTIYF. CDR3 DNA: TGCAGCGTTGGACAGGGGGCCGGAAACACCATATATTTT.

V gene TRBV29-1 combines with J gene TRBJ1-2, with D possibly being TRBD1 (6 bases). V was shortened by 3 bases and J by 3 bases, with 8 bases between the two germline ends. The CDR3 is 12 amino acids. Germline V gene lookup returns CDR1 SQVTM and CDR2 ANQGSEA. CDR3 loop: CSVDRGDYGYTF. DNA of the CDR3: TGCAGCGTTGACAGGGGAGACTATGGCTACACCTTC.

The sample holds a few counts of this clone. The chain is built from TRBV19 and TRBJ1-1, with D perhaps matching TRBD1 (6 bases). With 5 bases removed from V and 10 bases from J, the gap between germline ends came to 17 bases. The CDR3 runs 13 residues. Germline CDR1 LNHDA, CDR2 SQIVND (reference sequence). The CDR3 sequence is CASSLQGGLRAFF. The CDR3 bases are TGTGCCAGTAGTTTACAGGGTGGCTTGAGAGCTTTCTTT.

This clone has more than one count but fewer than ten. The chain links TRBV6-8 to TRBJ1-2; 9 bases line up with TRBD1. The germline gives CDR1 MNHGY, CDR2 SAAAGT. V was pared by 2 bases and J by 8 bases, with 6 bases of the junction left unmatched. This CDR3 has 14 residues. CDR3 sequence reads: CASSYHTGGEGYTF. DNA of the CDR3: TGTGCCAGCAGTTACCACACAGGGGGCGAAGGCTACACCTTC.

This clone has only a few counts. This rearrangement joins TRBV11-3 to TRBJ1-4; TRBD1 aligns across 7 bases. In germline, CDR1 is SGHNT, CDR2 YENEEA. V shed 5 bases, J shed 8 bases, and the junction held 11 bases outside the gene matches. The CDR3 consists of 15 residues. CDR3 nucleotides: TGTGCCAGCAGCCAAGGGGGCCTTGAGGGAGAAAAACTGTTTTTT. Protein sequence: CASSQGGLEGEKLFF.

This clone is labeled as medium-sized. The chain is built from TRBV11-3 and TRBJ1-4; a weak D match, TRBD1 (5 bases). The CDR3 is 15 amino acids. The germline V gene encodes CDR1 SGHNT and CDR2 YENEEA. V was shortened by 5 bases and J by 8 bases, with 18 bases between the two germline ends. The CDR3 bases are TGTGCCAGCAGCGACGTCCTGGCAGGGATCGAAAAACTGTTTTTT. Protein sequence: CASSDVLAGIEKLFF.

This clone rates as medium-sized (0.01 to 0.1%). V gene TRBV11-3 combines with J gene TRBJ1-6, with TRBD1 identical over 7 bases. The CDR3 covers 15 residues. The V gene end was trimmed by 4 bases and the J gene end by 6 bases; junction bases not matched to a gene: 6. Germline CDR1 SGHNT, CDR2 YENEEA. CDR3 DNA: TGTGCCAGCAGCTCCGACAGGGTGGGTAATTCACCCCTCCACTTT. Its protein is CASSSDRVGNSPLHF. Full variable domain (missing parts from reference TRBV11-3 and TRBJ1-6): EAGVVQSPRYKIIEKKQPVAFWCNPISGHNTLYWYLQNLGQGPELLIRYENEEAVDDSQLPKDRFSAERLKGVDSTLKIQPAELGDSAVYLCASSSDRVGNSPLHFGNGTRLTVT.

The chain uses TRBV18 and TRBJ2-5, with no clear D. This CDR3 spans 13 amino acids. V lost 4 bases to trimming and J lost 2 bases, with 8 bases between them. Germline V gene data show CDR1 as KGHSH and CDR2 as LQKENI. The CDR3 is CASSQGLQETQYF. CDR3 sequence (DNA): TGTGCCAGCTCACAGGGCCTACAAGAGACCCAGTACTTC.

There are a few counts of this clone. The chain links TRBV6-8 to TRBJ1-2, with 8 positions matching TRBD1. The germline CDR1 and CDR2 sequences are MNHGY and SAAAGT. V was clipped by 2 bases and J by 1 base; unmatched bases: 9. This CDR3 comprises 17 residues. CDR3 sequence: CASSYRGQAPINYGYTF. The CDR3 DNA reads TGTGCCAGCAGTTACCGGGGACAGGCCCCTATTAACTATGGCTACACCTTC.

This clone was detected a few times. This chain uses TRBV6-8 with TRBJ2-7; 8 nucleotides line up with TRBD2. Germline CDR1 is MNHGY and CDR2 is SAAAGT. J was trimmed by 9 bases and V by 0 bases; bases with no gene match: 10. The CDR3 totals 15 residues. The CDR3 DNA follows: TGTGCCAGCAGTTACTCGACTAGCGCCCTCGGAGGGCAGTACTTC. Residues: CASSYSTSALGGQYF.